This T cell receptor (beta chain) was sequenced in a study of human T cells and chemical hapten exposure. About the research overall: Variability of per-sample TCR yields stemmed mainly from small differences in pooled library volume.

Sample time point: patch test 3, about 24 weeks after DPC sensitization. Treatment specified: therapeutic diphenylcyclopropenone sensitization with weekly scalp DPC. Investigators collected blood before applying each patch test. This clonotype was seen a few times. TCRdb analysed the RACE reads with MiXCR anew, one entry per CDR3 protein. Of around 70,000 distinct CDR3 sequences detected, approximately 10% appear once; the ten largest clones hold roughly 1.5%. This clonotype originated in a woman aged 50 to 60 with alopecia areata. Some clones in this sample may be carry-over from other donors' samples. The sample here was whole blood, taken in connection with sensitization to the hapten diphenylcyclopropenone (DPC).

CDR3 region: CASNYGQPNQPQHF. For the CDR3, the DNA is TGTGCCAGCAACTACGGACAGCCCAATCAGCCCCAGCATTTT. This chain connects TRBV28 to TRBJ1-5; a possible D gene is TRBD1 (6 bases). The CDR3 loop spans 14 amino acids. The V gene's germline CDR1 is MDHEN and CDR2 SYDVKM. V was shortened by 7 bases and J by 3 bases, with 13 bases between the two germline ends.